These 15 T cell receptor beta chains were all obtained from the same sample, sequenced in a study of shared clonotypes between healthy human individuals. CD45RO-negative cells were positively selected for CCR7, leaving out terminally differentiated effector memory CD45RA+ cells. Clones were read by immunoSEQ multiplex PCR, and TCRdb kept only the in-frame ones, dropping some. The repertoire holds about 2.2 million clones, with 93% as singletons. Sequenced sample: naive CD8+ T cells from PBMCs. The receptors derive from a man aged 18-30 years in good health. Some clones in this sample may be carry-over from other donors' samples.

As DNA, the CDR3 is TGCGCCAGCAGCTTGGGTATGACAGTTACGAACACTGAAGCTTTCTTT. Translating it yields CASSLGMTVTNTEAFF. The rearrangement joins TRBV5-1 to TRBJ1-1, with D maybe TRBD1 (5 bases). The CDR3 has 16 residues. The germline gives CDR1 SGHRS, CDR2 YFSETQ. V gave up 0 bases and J gave up 1 base, with 13 bases separating them.

The rearrangement joins TRBV4-1 to TRBJ2-7, with 8 bases identical to TRBD2. CDR1 and CDR2 (germline): MGHRA, YSYEKL. This CDR3 region has 16 residues. The V gene end was trimmed by 5 bases and the J gene end by 4 bases; junction bases not matched to a gene: 13. This CDR3 is CASSIGLGGRSYEQYF. The CDR3 coding sequence is TGCGCCAGCAGCATCGGGTTGGGCGGGAGGTCTTACGAGCAGTACTTC.

This clone was found once. Other DNA sequences in this sample translate to the same CDR3. CDR3 nucleotide sequence: TGTGCCAGCAGTTCGTCAGCATACGAGCAGTACTTC. This encodes CASSSSAYEQYF. V is TRBV27 and J is TRBJ2-7; D remains unclear. Germline V gene lookup returns CDR1 MNHEY and CDR2 SMNVEV (reference sequence). The V gene lost 4 bases and the J gene lost 4 bases, with 8 bases spanning the gap. This CDR3 has 12 residues.

The V gene is TRBV7-9, the J gene TRBJ2-2; no clear D gene. The CDR3 extends over 14 amino acids. V lost 6 bases, J lost 6 bases, and 14 bases lay in between. The germline V gene has CDR1 SEHNR and CDR2 FQNEAQ (reference sequence). The CDR3 DNA follows: TGTGCCAGCAGTCACATCCTCTCACCCGGGGAGCTGTTTTTT. Protein sequence: CASSHILSPGELFF.

The V gene is TRBV4-1, the J gene TRBJ1-2, with D possibly being TRBD1 (5 bases). CDR1 and CDR2 from the germline V gene are MGHRA and YSYEKL. V was clipped by 0 bases and J by 4 bases, with 15 bases between them. The CDR3 contains 16 residues. CDR3 region: CASSQESGGFPYGYTF. The CDR3 nucleotides are TGCGCCAGCAGCCAAGAGTCTGGGGGTTTCCCCTATGGCTACACCTTC.

V and J are TRBV27 and TRBJ2-7; TRBD2 agrees at 10 bases. From germline, CDR1 is MNHEY and CDR2 SMNVEV (reference sequence). V shed 5 bases, J shed 0 bases, and the junction held 13 bases outside the gene matches. This CDR3 is built from 18 residues. The CDR3 loop reads CASSPGHWTSGSSYEQYF. The CDR3 region has the DNA TGTGCCAGCAGTCCTGGGCATTGGACTAGCGGTAGCTCCTACGAGCAGTACTTC.

This chain joins TRBV11-2 and TRBJ2-5, with 8 bases that match TRBD2. TRBJ2-7 explains the end of the DNA better; the J call may be wrong. The CDR3 extends over 14 amino acids. The germline V gene has CDR1 SGHAT and CDR2 FQNNGV. CDR3 sequence (DNA): TGTGCCAGCAGCTTCTCCGGCGGGAGGTACGAGCAGTACTTC. This encodes CASSFSGGRYEQYF.

A few counts support this clone. The chain carries TRBV4-1 and TRBJ1-5; D is unclear. Per the germline V gene, CDR1 is MGHRA and CDR2 is YSYEKL. There are 15 residues in the CDR3. Trimming shortened V by 0 bases and J by 5 bases, and 11 bases separated the two germline ends. CDR3 DNA sequence: TGCGCCAGCAGCCAAGATCTCACGGCTTATCAGCCCCAGCATTTT. Translating it yields CASSQDLTAYQPQHF.

This clone was seen once. The chain is built from TRBV28 and TRBJ1-2; D might be TRBD1 (6 bases). This CDR3 spans 13 amino acids. Trimming took 5 bases from V and 7 from J, leaving 14 bases between them. Germline CDR1 reads MDHEN; CDR2 reads SYDVKM. CDR3 sequence: CASSQFRTAGYTF. The CDR3 coding sequence is TGTGCCAGCAGTCAATTCCGGACAGCTGGCTACACCTTC.

The gene calls are TRBV19 and TRBJ1-1; D may be TRBD1 (6 bases). The CDR3 spans 15 residues. Trimming shortened V by 9 bases and J by 1 base, and 18 bases separated the two germline ends. Germline V gene sequence: CDR1 LNHDA, CDR2 SQIVND (reference sequence). In DNA, the CDR3 is TGTGCCAGCGACGAGGGAGGGGGAGAGAACACTGAAGCTTTCTTT. This translates into CASDEGGGENTEAFF.

This clone was seen a handful of times. The chain recombines TRBV25-1 with TRBJ2-1, with TRBD1 identical over 7 bases. Losses at the gene ends were 9 bases for V and 4 bases for J; bases not matched to a gene: 6. The CDR3 consists of 13 residues. Germline assignment: CDR1 MGHDK and CDR2 SYGVNS. The CDR3 DNA reads TGTGCCAGTACACAGGGGAATTACAATGAGCAGTTCTTC. This gives the protein CASTQGNYNEQFF.

The rearrangement uses TRBV7-9 and TRBJ2-7; possible D gene TRBD1, 6 bases. CDR1 is SEHNR, CDR2 FQNEAQ, per germline (reference sequence). The V and J ends lost 5 bases and 5 bases respectively, with 13 bases between them. The CDR3 sequence is 13 residues long. This CDR3 is CASSPGQSNEQYF. The CDR3 DNA reads as TGTGCCAGCAGCCCCGGACAGTCTAACGAGCAGTACTTC. Full variable domain (outside the CDR3, taken from reference TRBV7-9 and TRBJ2-7): DTGVSQNPRHKITKRGQNVTFRCDPISEHNRLYWYRQTLGQGPEFLTYFQNEAQLEKSRLLSDRFSAERPKGSFSTLEIQRTEQGDSAMYLCASSPGQSNEQYFGPGTRLTVT.

Concerning this clone: Other DNA variants within this sample encode the same CDR3. The chain combines TRBV5-1 with TRBJ2-1; 8 bases are a match to TRBD1. Losses at the gene ends were 6 bases for V and 4 bases for J; bases not matched to a gene: 6. The germline gives CDR1 SGHRS, CDR2 YFSETQ. CDR3 length equals 14 residues. CDR3 nucleotide sequence: TGCGCCAGCACCGACAGGGGTCCGTACAATGAGCAGTTCTTC. Translated: CASTDRGPYNEQFF.

This chain uses TRBV27 with TRBJ2-7; maybe TRBD1 (6 bases). Germline-derived CDR1 and CDR2 are MNHEY and SMNVEV (reference sequence). The V end was cut by 4 bases, the J end by 2 bases, with 15 bases between. This CDR3 has 15 residues. The CDR3 coding sequence is TGTGCCAGCAGTTCCGCCGACAGGCCTCCCTACGAGCAGTACTTC. Translation gives CASSSADRPPYEQYF.

This chain joins TRBV7-5 and TRBJ1-4. TRBV7-5 is shown as a pseudogene. The CDR3 has 13 residues. CDR3 sequence reads: CARRGITNEKLFF. The CDR3 DNA reads TGTGCCAGAAGAGGAATAACTAATGAAAAACTGTTTTTT.